The TCR beta chain under discussion was sequenced for a study of CD8+CD57+ T cells in acquired aplastic anemia. Across the study: Isolated CD4+ and CD8+ cells, once sorted, yielded DNA averaging 3.2 ug. Study-level points and caveats: About 29 CD8+ CDR3 sequences occurred in both the patients and the controls.

Genomic DNA constituted the template upon which TCR beta VDJ and CDR3 profiling was performed. TCRdb recomputed calls from the reads with MiXCR, one row per CDR3 protein. The data show 100,000 to 150,000 distinct CDR3 sequences, approximately 40% seen once. V gave up 3 bases and J gave up 8 bases, with 16 bases separating them. This CDR3 spans 14 amino acids. Per germline, CDR1 LNHDA and CDR2 SQIVND (reference sequence). On this clonotype itself: Its antigen remains unknown.

Sequencing involved patients with CD8+CD57+ cell expansion previously shown by flow cytometry. No patient had been given any therapy when blood was sampled. What was sequenced was sorted CD4+, CD8+, or CD8+CD57+ T cells (not recorded which) from PBMCs. The chain combines TRBV19 with TRBJ1-2; tentative D call: TRBD1 (5 bases). The clonotype was recovered from a human donor with aplastic anemia. CDR3 in amino acids: CASSIGGPYFGYTF. The CDR3 bases are TGTGCCAGTAGTATTGGGGGACCTTATTTCGGCTACACCTTC.